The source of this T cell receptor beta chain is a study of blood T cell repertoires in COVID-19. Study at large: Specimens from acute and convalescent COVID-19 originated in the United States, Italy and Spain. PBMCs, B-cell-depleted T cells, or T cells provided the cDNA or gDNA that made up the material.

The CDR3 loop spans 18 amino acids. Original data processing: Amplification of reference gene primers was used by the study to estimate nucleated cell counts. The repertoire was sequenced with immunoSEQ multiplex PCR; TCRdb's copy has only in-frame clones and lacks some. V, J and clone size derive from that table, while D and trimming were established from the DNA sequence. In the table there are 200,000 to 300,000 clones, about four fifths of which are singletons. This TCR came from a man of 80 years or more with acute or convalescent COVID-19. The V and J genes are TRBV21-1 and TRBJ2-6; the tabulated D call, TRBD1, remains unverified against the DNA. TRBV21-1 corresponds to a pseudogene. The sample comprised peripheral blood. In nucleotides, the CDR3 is TGTGCCAGCGCTCGAGGGGGCGCTGAAGCCCCTGGGGCCAACGTCCTGACTTTC. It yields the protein CASARGGAEAPGANVLTF.